This TCR beta chain was captured by sequencing in a study of blood T cells in healthy people across ages. Study-level results: Naive T cell percentage strongly correlated with TCR beta diversity.

From germline, CDR1 is MNHEY and CDR2 SVGEGT. The CDR3 is 13 amino acids. Alongside a J-beta primer mix, a sample-barcoded 5' primer served in a second PCR lasting roughly 7 to 12 cycles. MiXCR, applied by TCRdb to the 5' RACE reads, yields one record per CDR3 protein. The sample carries 550,000 to 700,000 distinct CDR3 sequences, roughly 28% recorded once. Ten or more counts support this clonotype. As yet, its antigen is unknown. An end of the junction differs from the germline gene, which may be a read error. The TCR comes from a woman aged 70-85 years in good health. Sequencing was carried out using blood. The chain uses TRBV6-2 or TRBV6-3 and TRBJ2-1; the D gene is possibly TRBD1 (6 bases). The CDR3 sequence: CASSPDSYNEQFF. DNA for the CDR3: TGTGCTAGCAGCCCGGACAGTTACAATGAGCAGTTCTTC.